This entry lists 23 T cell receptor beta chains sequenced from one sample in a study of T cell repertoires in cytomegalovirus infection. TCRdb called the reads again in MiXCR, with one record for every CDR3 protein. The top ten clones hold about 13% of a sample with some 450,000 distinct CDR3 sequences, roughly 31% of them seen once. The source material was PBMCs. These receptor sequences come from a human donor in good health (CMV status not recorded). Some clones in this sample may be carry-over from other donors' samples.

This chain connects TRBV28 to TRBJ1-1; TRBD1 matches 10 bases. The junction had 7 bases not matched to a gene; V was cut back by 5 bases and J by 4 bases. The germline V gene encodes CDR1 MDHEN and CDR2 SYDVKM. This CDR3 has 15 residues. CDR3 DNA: TGTGCCAGCAGTCCCTTGACAGGGGGCTTCACTGAAGCTTTCTTT. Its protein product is CASSPLTGGFTEAFF.

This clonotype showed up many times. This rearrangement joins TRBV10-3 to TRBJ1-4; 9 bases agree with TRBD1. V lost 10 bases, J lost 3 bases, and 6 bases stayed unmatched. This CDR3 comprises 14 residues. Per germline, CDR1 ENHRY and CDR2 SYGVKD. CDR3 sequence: CATSQGAANEKLFF. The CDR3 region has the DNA TGTGCCACCTCACAGGGGGCAGCTAATGAAAAACTGTTTTTT.

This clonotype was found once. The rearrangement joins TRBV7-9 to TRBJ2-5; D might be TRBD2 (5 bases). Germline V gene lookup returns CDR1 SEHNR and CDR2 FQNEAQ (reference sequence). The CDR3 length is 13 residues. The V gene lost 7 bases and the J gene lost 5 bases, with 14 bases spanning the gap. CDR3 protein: CASTYGSGETQYF. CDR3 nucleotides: TGTGCCAGCACTTACGGGTCGGGGGAGACCCAGTACTTC.

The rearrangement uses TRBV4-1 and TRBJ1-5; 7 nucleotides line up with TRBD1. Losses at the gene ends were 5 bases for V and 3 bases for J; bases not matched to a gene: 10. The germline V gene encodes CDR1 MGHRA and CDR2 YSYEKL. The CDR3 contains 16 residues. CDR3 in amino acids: CASSTWTGELNQPQHF. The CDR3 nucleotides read TGCGCCAGCAGCACTTGGACAGGAGAACTCAATCAGCCCCAGCATTTT.

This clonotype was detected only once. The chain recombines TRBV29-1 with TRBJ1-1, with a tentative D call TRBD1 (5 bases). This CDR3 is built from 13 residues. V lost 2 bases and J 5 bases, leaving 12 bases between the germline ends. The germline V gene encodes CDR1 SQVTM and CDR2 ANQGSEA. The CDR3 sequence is CSVERGVTTEAFF. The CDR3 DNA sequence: TGCAGCGTTGAACGGGGGGTAACGACTGAAGCTTTCTTT.

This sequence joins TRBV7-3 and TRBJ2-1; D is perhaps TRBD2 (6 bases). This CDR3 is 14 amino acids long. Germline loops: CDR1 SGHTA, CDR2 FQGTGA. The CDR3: CARSSRGGANEQFF. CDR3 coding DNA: TGTGCACGCAGCTCCCGCGGAGGGGCCAATGAGCAGTTCTTC.

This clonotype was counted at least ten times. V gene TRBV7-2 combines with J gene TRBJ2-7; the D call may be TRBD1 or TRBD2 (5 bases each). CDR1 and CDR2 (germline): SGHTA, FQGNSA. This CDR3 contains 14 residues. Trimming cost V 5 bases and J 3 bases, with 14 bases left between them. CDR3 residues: CASSPLGDRYEQYF. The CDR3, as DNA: TGTGCCAGCAGCCCCTTGGGGGATCGCTACGAGCAGTACTTC.

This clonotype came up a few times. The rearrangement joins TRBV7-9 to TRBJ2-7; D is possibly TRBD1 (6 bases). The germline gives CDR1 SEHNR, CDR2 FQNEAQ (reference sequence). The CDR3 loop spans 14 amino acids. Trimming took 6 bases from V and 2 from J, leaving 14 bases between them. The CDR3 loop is CASRATAGAYEQYF. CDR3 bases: TGTGCCAGCAGGGCTACAGCAGGGGCCTACGAGCAGTACTTC.

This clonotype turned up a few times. CDR3 in amino acids: CASSLQGSLNTEAFF. The DNA for the CDR3 is TGTGCCAGCAGCCTACAGGGTTCCCTGAACACTGAAGCTTTCTTT. The V and J genes are TRBV28 and TRBJ1-1, with D possibly being TRBD1 (6 bases). The CDR3 totals 15 residues. With 6 bases removed from V and 0 bases from J, the gap between germline ends came to 14 bases. CDR1 is MDHEN, CDR2 SYDVKM, per germline.

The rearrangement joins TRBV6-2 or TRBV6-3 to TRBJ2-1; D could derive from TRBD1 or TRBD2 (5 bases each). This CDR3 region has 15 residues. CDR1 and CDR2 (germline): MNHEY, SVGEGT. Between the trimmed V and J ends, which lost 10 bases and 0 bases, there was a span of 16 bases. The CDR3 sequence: CATLGTAISYNEQFF. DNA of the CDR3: TGTGCCACATTAGGGACGGCGATCTCCTACAATGAGCAGTTCTTC.

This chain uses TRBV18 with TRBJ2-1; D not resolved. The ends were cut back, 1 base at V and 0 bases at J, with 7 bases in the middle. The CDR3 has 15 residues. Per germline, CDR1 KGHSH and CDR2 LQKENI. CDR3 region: CASSPQESSYNEQFF. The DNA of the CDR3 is TGTGCCAGCTCACCACAGGAAAGCTCCTACAATGAGCAGTTCTTC.

The CDR3 here is CSARAEGPVRYTF. CDR3 DNA sequence: TGCAGTGCTAGGGCTGAGGGGCCAGTCCGCTACACCTTC. The rearrangement joins TRBV20-1 to TRBJ1-2; TRBD1 might be the D (5 bases). The CDR3 sequence is 13 residues long. The V end was cut by 3 bases, the J end by 9 bases, with 17 bases between. Germline V gene lookup returns CDR1 DFQATT and CDR2 SNEGSKA (reference sequence).

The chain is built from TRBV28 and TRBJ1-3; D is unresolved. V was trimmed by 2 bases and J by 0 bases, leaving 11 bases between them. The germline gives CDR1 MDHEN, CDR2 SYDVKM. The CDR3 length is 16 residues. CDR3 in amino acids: CASSLGRGSSGNTIYF. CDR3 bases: TGTGCCAGCAGTTTAGGGCGGGGAAGCTCTGGAAACACCATATATTTT.

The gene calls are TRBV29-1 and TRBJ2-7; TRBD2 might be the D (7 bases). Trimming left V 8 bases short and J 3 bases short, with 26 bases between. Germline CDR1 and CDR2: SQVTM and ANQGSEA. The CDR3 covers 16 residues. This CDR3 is CSPRPGGLPPLYEQYF. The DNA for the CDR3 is TGCAGCCCCAGGCCGGGGGGCCTACCCCCTCTCTACGAGCAGTACTTC.

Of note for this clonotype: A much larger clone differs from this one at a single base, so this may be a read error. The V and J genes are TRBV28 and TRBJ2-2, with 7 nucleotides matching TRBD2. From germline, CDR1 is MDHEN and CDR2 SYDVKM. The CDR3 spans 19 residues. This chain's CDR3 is CASSYLIRAGDPNTGVLFF. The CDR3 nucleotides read TGTGCCAGCAGTTACCTGATTCGGGCGGGGGACCCGAACACCGGGGTGCTGTTTTTT.

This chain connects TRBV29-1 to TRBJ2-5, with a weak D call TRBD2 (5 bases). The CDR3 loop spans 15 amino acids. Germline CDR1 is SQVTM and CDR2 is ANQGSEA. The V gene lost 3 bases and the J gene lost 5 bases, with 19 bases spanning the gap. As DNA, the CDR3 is TGCAGCGTTGAGGGCGGAGACCCGGAGGAGGAGACCCAGTACTTC. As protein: CSVEGGDPEEETQYF.

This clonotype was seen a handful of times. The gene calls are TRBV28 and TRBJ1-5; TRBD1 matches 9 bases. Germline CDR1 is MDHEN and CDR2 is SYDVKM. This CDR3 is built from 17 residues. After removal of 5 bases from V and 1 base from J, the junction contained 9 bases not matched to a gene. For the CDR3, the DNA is TGTGCCAGCAGTGCGGGACAGGGAATTATGAGCAATCAGCCCCAGCATTTT. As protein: CASSAGQGIMSNQPQHF.

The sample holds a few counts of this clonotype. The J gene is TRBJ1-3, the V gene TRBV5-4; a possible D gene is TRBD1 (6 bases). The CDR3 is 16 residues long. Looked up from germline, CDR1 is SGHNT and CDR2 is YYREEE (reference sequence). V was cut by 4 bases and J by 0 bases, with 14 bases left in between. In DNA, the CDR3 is TGTGCCAGCAGCCAAACAGGGCGCAACTCTGGAAACACCATATATTTT. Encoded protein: CASSQTGRNSGNTIYF.

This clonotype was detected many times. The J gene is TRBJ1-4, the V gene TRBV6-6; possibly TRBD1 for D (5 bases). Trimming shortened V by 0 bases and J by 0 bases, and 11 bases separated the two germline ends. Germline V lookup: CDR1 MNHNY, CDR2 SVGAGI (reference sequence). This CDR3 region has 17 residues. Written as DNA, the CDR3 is TGTGCCAGCAGTTACTCGACTGTGGGGGCAACTAATGAAAAACTGTTTTTT. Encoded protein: CASSYSTVGATNEKLFF.

The CDR3 nucleotides read TGCGCCAGCAGCTTGGCCACAGGACTCGTGACTGAAGCTTTCTTT. Translation gives CASSLATGLVTEAFF. The chain combines TRBV5-1 with TRBJ1-1; D perhaps matches TRBD1 (5 bases). Per the germline V gene, CDR1 is SGHRS and CDR2 is YFSETQ. V was cut by 0 bases and J by 5 bases, with 14 bases left in between. There are 15 residues in the CDR3.

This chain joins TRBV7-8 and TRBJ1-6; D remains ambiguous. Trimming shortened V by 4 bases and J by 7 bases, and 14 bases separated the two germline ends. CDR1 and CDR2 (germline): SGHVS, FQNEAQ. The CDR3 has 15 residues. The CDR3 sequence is CASSYSAEFNSPLHF. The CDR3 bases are TGTGCCAGCAGCTACTCCGCGGAATTCAATTCACCCCTCCACTTT.

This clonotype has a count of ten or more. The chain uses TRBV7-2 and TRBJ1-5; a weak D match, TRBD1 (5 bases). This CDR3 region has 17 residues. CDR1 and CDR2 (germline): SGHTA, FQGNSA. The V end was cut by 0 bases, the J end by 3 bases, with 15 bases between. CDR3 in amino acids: CASSLAAGQRLNQPQHF. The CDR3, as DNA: TGTGCCAGCAGCTTAGCGGCGGGGCAGAGACTCAATCAGCCCCAGCATTTT. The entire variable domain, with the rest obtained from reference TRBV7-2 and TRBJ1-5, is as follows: GAGVSQSPSNKVTEKGKDVELRCDPISGHTALYWYRQSLGQGLEFLIYFQGNSAPDKSGLPSDRFSAERTGGSVSTLTIQRTQQEDSAVYLCASSLAAGQRLNQPQHFGDGTRLSIL.

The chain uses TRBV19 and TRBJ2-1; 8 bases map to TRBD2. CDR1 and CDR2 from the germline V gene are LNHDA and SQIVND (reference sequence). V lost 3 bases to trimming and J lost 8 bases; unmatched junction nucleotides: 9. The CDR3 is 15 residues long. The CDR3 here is CASSMISGGSYEQFF. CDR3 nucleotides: TGTGCCAGTAGTATGATCAGCGGGGGATCCTATGAGCAGTTCTTC.